What follows is one T cell receptor (beta chain) and its context. Primers used in a second PCR of roughly 7 to 12 cycles were a sample-barcoded 5' primer and a J-beta primer mix. Each CDR3 protein gets one entry after TCRdb re-called the 5' RACE reads with MiXCR. The table shows 1.8 million or so distinct CDR3 sequences, with about 39% occurring only once. The data were obtained in a study of blood T cells in healthy people across ages. V was pared by 4 bases and J by 2 bases, with 10 bases of the junction left unmatched. The germline CDR1 and CDR2 sequences are SQVTM and ANQGSEA. CDR3 length: 15 amino acids.

The sequence was collected from a human donor in good health. Sequencing was performed on blood. The chain uses TRBV29-1 and TRBJ1-2, with 7 bases aligning to TRBD1. The DNA of the CDR3 is TGCAGCGTTGCCGGCGGGACAGAAATAAACTATGGCTACACCTTC. This encodes CSVAGGTEINYGYTF.